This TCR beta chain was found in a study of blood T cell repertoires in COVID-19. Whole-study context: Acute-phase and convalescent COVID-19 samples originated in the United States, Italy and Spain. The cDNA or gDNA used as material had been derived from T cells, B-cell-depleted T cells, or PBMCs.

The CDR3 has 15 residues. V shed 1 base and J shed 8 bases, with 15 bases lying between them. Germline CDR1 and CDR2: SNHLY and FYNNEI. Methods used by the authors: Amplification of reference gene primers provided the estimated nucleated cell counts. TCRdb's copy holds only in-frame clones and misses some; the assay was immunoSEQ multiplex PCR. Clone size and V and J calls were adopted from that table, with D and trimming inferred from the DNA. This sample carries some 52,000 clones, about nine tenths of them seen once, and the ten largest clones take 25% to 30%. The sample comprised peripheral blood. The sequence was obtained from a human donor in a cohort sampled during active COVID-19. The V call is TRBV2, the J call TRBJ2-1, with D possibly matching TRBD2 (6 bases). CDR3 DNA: TGTGCCAGCAGTGAAGGGGACTCCCTGTACGATGAGCAGTTCTTC. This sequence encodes CASSEGDSLYDEQFF.